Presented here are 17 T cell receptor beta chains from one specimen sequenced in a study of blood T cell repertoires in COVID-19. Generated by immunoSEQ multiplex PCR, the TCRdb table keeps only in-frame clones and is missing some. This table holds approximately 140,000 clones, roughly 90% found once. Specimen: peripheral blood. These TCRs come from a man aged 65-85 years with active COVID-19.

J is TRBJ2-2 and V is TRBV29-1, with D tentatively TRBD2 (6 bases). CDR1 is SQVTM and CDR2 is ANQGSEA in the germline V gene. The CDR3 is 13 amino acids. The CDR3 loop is CSFSSVLTGELFF. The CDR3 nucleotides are TGCAGTTTTTCTAGCGTATTAACCGGGGAGCTGTTTTTT.

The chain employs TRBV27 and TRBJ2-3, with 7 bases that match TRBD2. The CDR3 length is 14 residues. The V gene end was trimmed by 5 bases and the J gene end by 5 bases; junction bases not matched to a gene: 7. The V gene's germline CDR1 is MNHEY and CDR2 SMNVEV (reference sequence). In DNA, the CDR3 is TGTGCCAGCAGTCCCGGGGTAGCGGGAGATACGCAGTATTTT. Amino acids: CASSPGVAGDTQYF.

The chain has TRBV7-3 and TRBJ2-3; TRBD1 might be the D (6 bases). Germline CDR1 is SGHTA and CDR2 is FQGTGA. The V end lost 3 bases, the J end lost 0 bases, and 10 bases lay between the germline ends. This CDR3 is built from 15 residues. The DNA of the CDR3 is TGTGCCAGCAGCTTGGGGGCGATTAGCACAGATACGCAGTATTTT. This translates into CASSLGAISTDTQYF.

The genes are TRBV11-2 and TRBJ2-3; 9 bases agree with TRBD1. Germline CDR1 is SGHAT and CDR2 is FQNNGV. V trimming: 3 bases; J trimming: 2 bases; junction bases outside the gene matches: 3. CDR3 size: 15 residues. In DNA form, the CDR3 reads TGTGCCAGCAGCTTTGGGACAGGGAACACAGATACGCAGTATTTT. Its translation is CASSFGTGNTDTQYF.

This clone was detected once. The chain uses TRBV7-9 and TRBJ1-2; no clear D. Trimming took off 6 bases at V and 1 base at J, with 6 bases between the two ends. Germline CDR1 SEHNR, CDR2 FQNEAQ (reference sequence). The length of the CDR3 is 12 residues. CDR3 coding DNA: TGTGCCAGCAGTCTTAATAACTATGGCTACACCTTC. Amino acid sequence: CASSLNNYGYTF.

CDR3 in amino acids: CASSESAGGGFTDTQYF. CDR3 DNA: TGTGCCAGCAGCGAATCGGCAGGGGGCGGGTTCACAGATACGCAGTATTTT. The chain links TRBV11-2 to TRBJ2-3, with TRBD1 identical over 8 bases. CDR3 size: 17 residues. Germline CDR1 is SGHAT and CDR2 is FQNNGV. The V segment lost 5 bases and the J segment 2 bases; nucleotides outside the gene matches: 12.

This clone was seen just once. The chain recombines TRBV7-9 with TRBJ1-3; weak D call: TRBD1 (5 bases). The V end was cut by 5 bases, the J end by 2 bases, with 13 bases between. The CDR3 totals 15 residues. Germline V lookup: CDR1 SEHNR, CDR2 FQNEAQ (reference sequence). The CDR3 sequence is CASSPQVLPGNTIYF. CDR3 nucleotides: TGTGCCAGCAGCCCACAGGTACTCCCTGGAAACACCATATATTTT. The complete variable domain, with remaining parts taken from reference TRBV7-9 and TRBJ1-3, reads DTGVSQNPRHKITKRGQNVTFRCDPISEHNRLYWYRQTLGQGPEFLTYFQNEAQLEKSRLLSDRFSAERPKGSFSTLEIQRTEQGDSAMYLCASSPQVLPGNTIYFGEGSWLTVV.

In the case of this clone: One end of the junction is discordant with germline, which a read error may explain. CDR3 in amino acids: CASSSTGRNNGELFF. The CDR3 nucleotides read TGCGCCAGCAGTTCGACAGGGAGAAACAACGGGGAGCTGTTTTTT. V is TRBV5-1 and J is TRBJ2-2; 7 nucleotides agree with TRBD1. The CDR3 covers 15 residues. Germline assignment: CDR1 SGHRS and CDR2 YFSETQ.

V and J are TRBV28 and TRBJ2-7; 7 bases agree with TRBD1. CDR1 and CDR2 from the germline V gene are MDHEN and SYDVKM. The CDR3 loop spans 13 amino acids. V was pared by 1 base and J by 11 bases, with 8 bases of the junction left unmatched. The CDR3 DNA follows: TGTGCCAGCAGTTTATCGACAGGGTTGAAGGAGTACTTC. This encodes CASSLSTGLKEYF.

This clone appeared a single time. This CDR3 reads CASSQHGGRAGETQYF. DNA of the CDR3: TGCGCCAGCAGCCAACACGGCGGGAGGGCCGGGGAGACCCAGTACTTC. The rearrangement links TRBV4-3 to TRBJ2-5; 9 bases line up with TRBD2. V lost 2 bases, J lost 5 bases, and 9 bases stayed unmatched. This CDR3 is built from 16 residues. The germline V gene has CDR1 LGHNA and CDR2 YSLEER.

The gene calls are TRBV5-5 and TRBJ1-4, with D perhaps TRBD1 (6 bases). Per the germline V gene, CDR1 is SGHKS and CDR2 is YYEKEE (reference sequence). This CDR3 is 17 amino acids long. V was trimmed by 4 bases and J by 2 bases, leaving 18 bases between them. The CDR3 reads CASSHYTRQATNEKLFF. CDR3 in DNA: TGTGCCAGCAGCCACTACACTCGACAGGCCACTAATGAAAAACTGTTTTTT.

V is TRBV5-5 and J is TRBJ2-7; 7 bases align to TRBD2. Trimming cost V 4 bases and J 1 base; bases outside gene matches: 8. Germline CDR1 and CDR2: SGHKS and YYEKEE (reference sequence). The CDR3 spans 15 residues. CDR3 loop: CASSRTGGLSYEQYF. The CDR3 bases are TGTGCCAGCAGCAGAACCGGGGGACTATCCTACGAGCAGTACTTC.

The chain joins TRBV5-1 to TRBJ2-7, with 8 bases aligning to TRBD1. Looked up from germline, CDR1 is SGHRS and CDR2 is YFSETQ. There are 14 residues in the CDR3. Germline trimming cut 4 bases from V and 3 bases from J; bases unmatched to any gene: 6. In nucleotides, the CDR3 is TGCGCCAGCAGCCGGGGACAGGAGATCTACGAGCAGTACTTC. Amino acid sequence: CASSRGQEIYEQYF.

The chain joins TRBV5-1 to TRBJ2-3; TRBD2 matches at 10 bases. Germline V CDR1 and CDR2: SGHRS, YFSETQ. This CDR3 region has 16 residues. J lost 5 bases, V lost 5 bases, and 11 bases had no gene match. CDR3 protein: CASRAQASGSLDTQYF. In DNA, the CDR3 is TGCGCCAGCAGAGCGCAGGCTAGCGGGAGTTTAGATACGCAGTATTTT.

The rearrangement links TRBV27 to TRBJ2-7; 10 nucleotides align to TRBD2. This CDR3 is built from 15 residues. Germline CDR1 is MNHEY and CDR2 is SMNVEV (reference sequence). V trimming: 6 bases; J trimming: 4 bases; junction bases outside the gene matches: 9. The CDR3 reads CASSLTSGKRYEQYF. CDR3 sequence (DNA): TGTGCCAGCAGCTTAACTAGCGGGAAGCGGTACGAGCAGTACTTC.

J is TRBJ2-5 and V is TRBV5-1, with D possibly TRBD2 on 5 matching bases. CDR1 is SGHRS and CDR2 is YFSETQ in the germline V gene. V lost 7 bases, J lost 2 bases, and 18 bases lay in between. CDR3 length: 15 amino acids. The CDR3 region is CASLLTPGIQETQYF. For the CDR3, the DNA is TGCGCCAGCCTACTAACTCCCGGGATTCAAGAGACCCAGTACTTC.

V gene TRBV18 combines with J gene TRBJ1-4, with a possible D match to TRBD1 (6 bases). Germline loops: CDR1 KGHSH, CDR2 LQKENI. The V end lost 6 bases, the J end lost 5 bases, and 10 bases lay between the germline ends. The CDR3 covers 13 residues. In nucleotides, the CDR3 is TGTGCCAGCTCCACAGGGAACAATGAAAAACTGTTTTTT. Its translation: CASSTGNNEKLFF.